This T cell receptor (beta chain) was retrieved from a study of T-cell memory formation after mild COVID-19. Study in general: Across donors, TCR clusters were largely donor specific.

This clonotype was recorded many times. Its target is not known. Study-wide findings and caveats: Clones that shrank (day 15 to 85) were balanced CD4/CD8, whereas later expanders leaned CD4+. Researchers could not confirm that second-wave clones peaking on day 37 targeted SARS-CoV-2. Some SARS-CoV-2-responding clones were already detected in memory before infection.

CDR1 is SGHRS, CDR2 YFSETQ, per germline. This CDR3 region has 13 residues. The V end lost 6 bases, the J end lost 3 bases, and 9 bases lay between the germline ends. One entry per CDR3 protein results from TCRdb running MiXCR on the 5' RACE reads. The table has under 110,000 distinct CDR3 sequences, around an eighth seen once. The source is an adult woman who had mild COVID-19 (a few samples of this study predate the infection). Cell type and time point are not known. The chain carries TRBV5-1 and TRBJ2-2; D remains ambiguous. What was sequenced was PBMCs or a T cell subset sorted from them (not recorded which). The CDR3, as DNA: TGCGCCAGCACTCCCCTAGACACCGGGGAGCTGTTTTTT. Amino acids: CASTPLDTGELFF.